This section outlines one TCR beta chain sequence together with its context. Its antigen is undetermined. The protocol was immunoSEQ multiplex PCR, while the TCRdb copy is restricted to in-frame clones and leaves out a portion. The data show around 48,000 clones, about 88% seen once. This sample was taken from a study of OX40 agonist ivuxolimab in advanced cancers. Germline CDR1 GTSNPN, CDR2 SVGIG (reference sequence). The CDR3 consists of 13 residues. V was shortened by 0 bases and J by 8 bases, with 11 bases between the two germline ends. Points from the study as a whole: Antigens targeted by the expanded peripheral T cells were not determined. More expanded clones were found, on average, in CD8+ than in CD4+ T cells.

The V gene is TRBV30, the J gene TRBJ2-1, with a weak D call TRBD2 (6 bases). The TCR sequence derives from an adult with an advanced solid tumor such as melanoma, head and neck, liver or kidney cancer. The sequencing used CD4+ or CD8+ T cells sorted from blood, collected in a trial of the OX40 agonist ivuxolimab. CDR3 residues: CAWSVRLGDEQFF. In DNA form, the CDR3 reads TGTGCCTGGAGTGTACGACTAGGCGATGAGCAGTTCTTC.